The 21 T cell receptor beta chains reported below all come from one sample, sequenced in a study of Ad26.COV2.S vaccination and SARS-CoV-2 variants. Treatment given: some 20 received Ad26.COV2.S at low or high dose, single or two shots; roughly five received placebo; per-sample allocation not given. The samples date from day 63 after the first vaccine or placebo injection. This table comes from immunoSEQ multiplex PCR, and its TCRdb copy is limited to in-frame clones, with some not included. The data contain hundreds of thousands of clones, roughly 84% of them singletons. Sequencing was performed on peripheral blood, taken in a trial of Ad26.COV2.S vaccine versus placebo. The receptors originated from a person between 18 and 65 years old who received the Ad26.COV2.S COVID-19 vaccine or a placebo.

The chain has TRBV7-9 and TRBJ2-5, with D maybe TRBD1 (5 bases). The CDR3 totals 14 residues. Trimming took 6 bases from V and 2 from J, leaving 13 bases between them. Germline V CDR1 and CDR2: SEHNR, FQNEAQ (reference sequence). The CDR3 DNA reads as TGTGCCAGCAGATACACAGGAGATCAAGAGACCCAGTACTTC. This sequence encodes CASRYTGDQETQYF. Full variable domain (rest looked up from reference TRBV7-9 and TRBJ2-5): DTGVSQNPRHKITKRGQNVTFRCDPISEHNRLYWYRQTLGQGPEFLTYFQNEAQLEKSRLLSDRFSAERPKGSFSTLEIQRTEQGDSAMYLCASRYTGDQETQYFGPGTRLLVL.

The chain combines TRBV4-3 with TRBJ2-7; D is undetermined. CDR3 length equals 14 residues. Germline CDR1 is LGHNA and CDR2 is YSLEER. V was pared by 6 bases and J by 0 bases, with 12 bases between. The CDR3 sequence is CASRAKRTSYEQYF. The CDR3 DNA sequence: TGCGCCAGCAGGGCCAAGAGGACCTCCTACGAGCAGTACTTC.

This chain joins TRBV27 and TRBJ2-2; no reliable D call. This CDR3 is 13 amino acids long. The germline V gene has CDR1 MNHEY and CDR2 SMNVEV (reference sequence). The ends were cut back, 4 bases at V and 5 bases at J, with 8 bases in the middle. CDR3 bases: TGTGCCAGCAGTTACTCCTGGACCGGGGAGCTGTTTTTT. This sequence encodes CASSYSWTGELFF.

The rearrangement joins TRBV27 to TRBJ1-5, with D perhaps matching TRBD1 (6 bases). V lost 0 bases to trimming and J lost 5 bases, with 8 bases between them. From germline, CDR1 is MNHEY and CDR2 SMNVEV (reference sequence). The CDR3 is 14 amino acids. The CDR3 bases are TGTGCCAGCAGTTTATCAGGGGGGGATCAGCCCCAGCATTTT. Amino acids: CASSLSGGDQPQHF.

J is TRBJ2-1 and V is TRBV6-5, with D possibly TRBD2 on 5 matching bases. CDR1 is MNHEY and CDR2 is SVGAGI in the germline V gene. Trimming cost V 6 bases and J 0 bases, with 12 bases left between them. The CDR3 runs to 15 residues. DNA of the CDR3: TGTGCCAGCAGCCTCGGGGTAAGCTCCTACAATGAGCAGTTCTTC. It translates to CASSLGVSSYNEQFF.

The V and J genes are TRBV15 and TRBJ2-3; the D is unclear. The germline gives CDR1 LNHNV, CDR2 YYDKDF (reference sequence). V dropped 0 bases and J dropped 2 bases, with 6 bases sitting between them. The CDR3 contains 14 residues. CDR3: CATSREPNTDTQYF. The CDR3 bases are TGTGCCACCAGCAGAGAGCCGAACACAGATACGCAGTATTTT.

The V call is TRBV20-1, the J call TRBJ1-1, with TRBD1 as a possible D gene (5 bases). This CDR3 has 13 amino acids. The germline V gene has CDR1 DFQATT and CDR2 SNEGSKA (reference sequence). V dropped 3 bases and J dropped 1 base, with 9 bases sitting between them. The CDR3 DNA is TGCAGTGCTAGTGCGGGGGGGAACACTGAAGCTTTCTTT. The encoded protein is CSASAGGNTEAFF.

The rearrangement joins TRBV9 to TRBJ1-2, with D maybe TRBD1 (5 bases). The ends were cut back, 4 bases at V and 4 bases at J, with 14 bases in the middle. Germline V CDR1 and CDR2: SGDLS, YYNGEE. This CDR3 contains 14 residues. The CDR3 reads CASSRGRAGYGYTF. The CDR3 DNA sequence: TGTGCCAGCAGCCGTGGCAGGGCAGGCTATGGCTACACCTTC.

CDR3 sequence (DNA): TGTGCCAGCAGTGTAGGGACAGGGGTCTTGAGGAGCTCCTACAATGAGCAGTTCTTC. This translates into CASSVGTGVLRSSYNEQFF. The chain has TRBV2 and TRBJ2-1, with 10 positions matching TRBD1. CDR1 and CDR2 from the germline V gene are SNHLY and FYNNEI. There are 19 residues in the CDR3. J was trimmed by 0 bases and V by 4 bases; bases with no gene match: 12.

The chain links TRBV6-2 or TRBV6-3 to TRBJ1-1; D is ambiguous. V lost 3 bases to trimming and J lost 0 bases, with 5 bases between them. Germline V lookup: CDR1 MNHEY, CDR2 SVGEGT. CDR3 size: 13 residues. CDR3 sequence: CASSYQVNTEAFF. CDR3 bases: TGTGCCAGCAGTTATCAGGTGAACACTGAAGCTTTCTTT.

This rearrangement joins TRBV5-5 to TRBJ1-5, with 11 bases aligning to TRBD1. The CDR3 has 14 amino acids. Germline V gene data show CDR1 as SGHKS and CDR2 as YYEKEE (reference sequence). V was clipped by 0 bases and J by 9 bases; unmatched bases: 2. In DNA, the CDR3 is TGTGCCAGCAGCTTGGGGGACAGGGGGAGGCCCCAGCATTTT. This sequence encodes CASSLGDRGRPQHF.

V is TRBV30 and J is TRBJ2-7; 7 bases agree with TRBD2. This CDR3 is 15 amino acids long. Germline CDR1 and CDR2: GTSNPN and SVGIG (reference sequence). The junction had 9 bases not matched to a gene; V was cut back by 2 bases and J by 2 bases. Written as DNA, the CDR3 is TGTGCCTGGAGTACCTCTACGGGGGGTCCCTACGAGCAGTACTTC. As protein: CAWSTSTGGPYEQYF. The full variable domain, with the rest looked up from reference TRBV30 and TRBJ2-7, is SQTIHQWPATLVQPVGSPLSLECTVEGTSNPNLYWYRQAAGRGLQLLFYSVGIGQISSEVPQNLSASRPQDRQFILSSKKLLLSDSGFYLCAWSTSTGGPYEQYFGPGTRLTVT.

J is TRBJ2-3 and V is TRBV7-9; D possibly matches TRBD1 or TRBD2 (5 bases each). Trimming stripped 1 base from V and 2 bases from J, with 19 bases between. The germline gives CDR1 SEHNR, CDR2 FQNEAQ (reference sequence). The CDR3 covers 18 residues. The CDR3 reads CASSLGSARRGATDTQYF. In DNA form, the CDR3 reads TGTGCCAGCAGCTTAGGGTCGGCCAGGCGAGGGGCCACAGATACGCAGTATTTT.

The chain recombines TRBV13 with TRBJ1-1; D is unclear. The CDR3 consists of 17 residues. From germline, CDR1 is PRHDT and CDR2 FYEKMQ (reference sequence). Trimming removed 4 bases from V and 5 bases from J, with 23 bases in between. Here the CDR3 reads CASSYSWAAGNGTEAFF. DNA of the CDR3: TGTGCCAGCAGCTACTCTTGGGCCGCTGGCAATGGAACTGAAGCTTTCTTT.

The gene calls are TRBV5-1 and TRBJ2-7, with D tentatively TRBD1 (6 bases). V lost 2 bases and J lost 2, with 8 bases in between. The germline gives CDR1 SGHRS, CDR2 YFSETQ. The length of the CDR3 is 13 residues. The CDR3 loop is CASSLTGTYEQYF. Here the CDR3 DNA reads TGCGCCAGCAGCTTAACAGGGACCTACGAGCAGTACTTC. Using reference TRBV5-1 and TRBJ2-7 for the parts outside the CDR3, the full variable domain is KAGVTQTPRYLIKTRGQQVTLSCSPISGHRSVSWYQQTPGQGLQFLFEYFSETQRNKGNFPGRFSGRQFSNSRSEMNVSTLELGDSALYLCASSLTGTYEQYFGPGTRLTVT.

The V gene is TRBV19, the J gene TRBJ1-1; D ambiguous. Trimming took 3 bases from V and 4 from J, leaving 15 bases between them. CDR1 and CDR2 from the germline V gene are LNHDA and SQIVND (reference sequence). The CDR3 totals 15 residues. CDR3 nucleotide sequence: TGTGCCAGTAGTATCGTAGCATCCTCGGGCACTGAAGCTTTCTTT. Translating it yields CASSIVASSGTEAFF.

V gene TRBV29-1 combines with J gene TRBJ2-7, with 15 bases that match TRBD2. J lost 0 bases, V lost 5 bases, and 8 bases had no gene match. This CDR3 has 17 residues. The germline CDR1 and CDR2 sequences are SQVTM and ANQGSEA. The CDR3 is CSVMGTSGGPSSYEQYF. The CDR3 DNA follows: TGCAGCGTTATGGGGACTAGCGGGGGGCCAAGCTCCTACGAGCAGTACTTC.

The chain links TRBV7-2 to TRBJ2-1; tentatively, D is TRBD1 or TRBD2 (8 bases each). V lost 8 bases and J 7 bases, leaving 21 bases between the germline ends. Germline V gene lookup returns CDR1 SGHTA and CDR2 FQGNSA. The CDR3 consists of 15 residues. The DNA of the CDR3 is TGTGCCAGCCTCCCAGGGGGCGGGGGGTGGAATGAGCAGTTCTTC. Translation: CASLPGGGGWNEQFF.

The chain joins TRBV6-5 to TRBJ1-1; 9 bases agree with TRBD1. This CDR3 is built from 13 residues. V was pared by 3 bases and J by 7 bases, with 3 bases of the junction left unmatched. Germline CDR1 reads MNHEY; CDR2 reads SVGAGI. DNA of the CDR3: TGTGCCAGCAGTTATGACAGGGGGATTGAAGCTTTCTTT. It translates to CASSYDRGIEAFF.

This chain links TRBV18 with TRBJ1-2; TRBD1 matches 7 bases. J lost 8 bases, V lost 2 bases, and 8 bases had no gene match. This CDR3 has 14 amino acids. The germline V gene has CDR1 KGHSH and CDR2 LQKENI. The CDR3 here is CASSPSTGTAGYTF. The CDR3 region has the DNA TGTGCCAGCTCACCATCGACAGGGACGGCGGGCTACACCTTC.

This chain links TRBV2 with TRBJ2-3, with D maybe TRBD1 (5 bases). CDR3 length: 16 amino acids. V lost 2 bases to trimming and J lost 2 bases, with 14 bases between them. CDR1 is SNHLY, CDR2 FYNNEI, per germline. The CDR3 sequence: CASSEYPDKITDTQYF. For the CDR3, the DNA is TGTGCCAGCAGTGAATATCCGGACAAGATCACAGATACGCAGTATTTT.